This is a list of T cell receptor beta chains from one sample in a study of shared clonotypes between healthy human individuals. Sequencing used immunoSEQ multiplex PCR; TCRdb keeps in-frame clones, though not all of them. The sample lists about 2 million clones, roughly 94% occurring once. Input material: naive CD4+ T cells sorted from blood. Source of these receptors: a man younger than 35 in good health. Both conserved end residues are part of each CDR3. D genes are given only for firm matches. Expanded clones get a size class; other rows say once, few or many, or leave the size out.

clone_size: NA; j_call: TRBJ1-2; v_call: TRBV19; d_call: TRBD1; cdr3_aa: CASSIPGQGSDYGYTF; cdr3_nt: TGTGCCAGTAGTATACCCGGACAGGGCAGCGACTATGGCTACACCTTC
clone_size: NA; j_call: TRBJ1-6; v_call: TRBV6-6; d_call: NA; cdr3_aa: CASSYETVAYNSPLHF; cdr3_nt: TGTGCCAGCAGTTACGAGACGGTTGCCTATAATTCACCCCTCCACTTT
clone_size: NA; j_call: TRBJ1-5; v_call: TRBV19; d_call: NA; cdr3_aa: CASSIVGQDPYSNQPQHF; cdr3_nt: TGTGCCAGTAGTATAGTTGGGCAGGATCCCTATAGCAATCAGCCCCAGCATTTT
clone_size: NA; j_call: TRBJ2-2; v_call: TRBV5-6; d_call: NA; cdr3_aa: CASSRPGRKPGELFF; cdr3_nt: TGTGCCAGCAGCCGACCGGGACGCAAGCCCGGGGAGCTGTTTTTT
clone_size: once; j_call: TRBJ2-7; v_call: TRBV29-1; d_call: TRBD1; cdr3_aa: CSVGRDRTYEQYF; cdr3_nt: TGCAGCGTTGGCCGGGACAGGACCTACGAGCAGTACTTC
clone_size: once; j_call: TRBJ1-4; v_call: TRBV5-1; d_call: NA; cdr3_aa: CASSLGTVGEKLFF; cdr3_nt: TGCGCCAGCAGCTTGGGGACAGTAGGAGAAAAACTGTTTTTT
clone_size: NA; j_call: TRBJ1-3; v_call: TRBV18; d_call: TRBD1; cdr3_aa: CASSPWGQATSGNTIYF; cdr3_nt: TGTGCCAGCTCACCTTGGGGACAGGCGACCTCTGGAAACACCATATATTTT
clone_size: NA; j_call: TRBJ1-4; v_call: TRBV10-2; d_call: NA; cdr3_aa: CATPGQVNEKLFF; cdr3_nt: TGCGCCACCCCGGGACAAGTTAATGAAAAACTGTTTTTT
clone_size: NA; j_call: TRBJ1-5; v_call: TRBV10-1; d_call: NA; cdr3_aa: CASSESRGNSDSNQPQHF; cdr3_nt: TGCGCCAGCAGTGAGTCGAGGGGGAACAGCGATAGCAATCAGCCCCAGCATTTT
clone_size: once; j_call: TRBJ2-3; v_call: TRBV2; d_call: TRBD1; cdr3_aa: CASSVQGAKGADTQYF; cdr3_nt: TGTGCCAGCAGTGTACAGGGGGCTAAGGGAGCAGATACGCAGTATTTT
clone_size: once; j_call: TRBJ1-1; v_call: TRBV28; d_call: NA; cdr3_aa: CASSPPRTPRGAFF; cdr3_nt: TGTGCCAGCAGTCCTCCCAGGACACCCCGAGGGGCTTTCTTT
clone_size: NA; j_call: TRBJ2-7; v_call: TRBV25-1; d_call: NA; cdr3_aa: CASSEFGSTAEQYF; cdr3_nt: TGTGCCAGCAGTGAGTTCGGGAGCACGGCCGAGCAGTACTTC
clone_size: NA; j_call: TRBJ2-7; v_call: TRBV7-2; d_call: NA; cdr3_aa: CASSLPHIYEQYF; cdr3_nt: TGTGCCAGCAGCTTACCCCATATCTACGAGCAGTACTTC
clone_size: NA; j_call: TRBJ1-2; v_call: TRBV27; d_call: TRBD1; cdr3_aa: CASSSSRQGIYGYTF; cdr3_nt: TGTGCCAGCAGTTCGTCCCGACAGGGGATCTATGGCTACACCTTC
clone_size: NA; j_call: TRBJ1-2; v_call: TRBV7-8; d_call: NA; cdr3_aa: CASSLVREPTDYGYTF; cdr3_nt: TGTGCCAGCAGCTTAGTAAGGGAACCGACAGACTATGGCTACACCTTC
clone_size: once; j_call: TRBJ2-1; v_call: TRBV10-3; d_call: TRBD2; cdr3_aa: CAIRERESYNEQFF; cdr3_nt: TGTGCCATCAGGGAGCGGGAGAGTTACAATGAGCAGTTCTTC
clone_size: NA; j_call: TRBJ2-1; v_call: TRBV9; d_call: TRBD2; cdr3_aa: CASSVVPGGLAGNEQFF; cdr3_nt: TGTGCCAGCAGCGTAGTCCCCGGGGGACTAGCGGGCAATGAGCAGTTCTTC
clone_size: NA; j_call: TRBJ1-6; v_call: TRBV30; d_call: NA; cdr3_aa: CAWSMRRPQTNSPLHF; cdr3_nt: TGTGCCTGGAGTATGCGACGGCCCCAGACGAATTCACCCCTCCACTTT
clone_size: NA; j_call: TRBJ2-2; v_call: TRBV4-3; d_call: NA; cdr3_aa: CASSRLDSENTGELFF; cdr3_nt: TGCGCCAGCAGCCGACTGGACTCGGAAAACACCGGGGAGCTGTTTTTT
clone_size: NA; j_call: TRBJ1-2; v_call: TRBV19; d_call: NA; cdr3_aa: CASRAWDNYGYTF; cdr3_nt: TGTGCCAGTAGGGCGTGGGACAACTATGGCTACACCTTC
clone_size: NA; j_call: TRBJ2-7; v_call: TRBV29-1; d_call: NA; cdr3_aa: CSVANTDEQYF; cdr3_nt: TGCAGCGTCGCCAACACCGACGAGCAGTACTTC
clone_size: NA; j_call: TRBJ1-5; v_call: TRBV19; d_call: NA; cdr3_aa: CASSIREGQPQHF; cdr3_nt: TGTGCCAGTAGTATTAGGGAGGGTCAGCCCCAGCATTTT
clone_size: NA; j_call: TRBJ1-6; v_call: TRBV5-1; d_call: NA; cdr3_aa: CASSLVGTSKNYNSPLHF; cdr3_nt: TGCGCCAGCAGCTTGGTAGGGACATCCAAAAACTATAATTCACCCCTCCACTTT
clone_size: NA; j_call: TRBJ2-6; v_call: TRBV10-1; d_call: NA; cdr3_aa: CASSVGGSGANVLTF; cdr3_nt: TGCGCCAGCAGTGTGGGGGGATCTGGGGCCAACGTCCTGACTTTC
clone_size: once; j_call: TRBJ2-5; v_call: TRBV15; d_call: NA; cdr3_aa: CATSRVGGPSEETQYF; cdr3_nt: TGTGCCACCAGCAGAGTAGGGGGACCCTCGGAGGAGACCCAGTACTTC
clone_size: NA; j_call: TRBJ1-5; v_call: TRBV18; d_call: NA; cdr3_aa: CASSGSNSNQPQHF; cdr3_nt: TGTGCCAGCTCCGGGTCGAATAGCAATCAGCCCCAGCATTTT
clone_size: NA; j_call: TRBJ1-1; v_call: TRBV7-8; d_call: NA; cdr3_aa: CASSFSLNTEAFF; cdr3_nt: TGTGCCAGCAGCTTCTCATTGAACACTGAAGCTTTCTTT
clone_size: NA; j_call: TRBJ1-5; v_call: TRBV10-2; d_call: NA; cdr3_aa: CASSEAGSNQPQHF; cdr3_nt: TGCGCCAGCAGTGAGGCAGGCAGCAATCAGCCCCAGCATTTT
clone_size: NA; j_call: TRBJ2-1; v_call: TRBV30; d_call: NA; cdr3_aa: CAWSRTRRNDEQFF; cdr3_nt: TGTGCCTGGAGTCGAACCCGGAGGAACGATGAGCAGTTCTTC
clone_size: NA; j_call: TRBJ2-7; v_call: TRBV4-1; d_call: NA; cdr3_aa: CASSEGWGRRHEQYF; cdr3_nt: TGCGCCAGCAGCGAAGGCTGGGGTAGGCGCCACGAGCAGTACTTC
clone_size: few; j_call: TRBJ2-2; v_call: TRBV28; d_call: NA; cdr3_aa: CASSSRGRAAGELFF; cdr3_nt: TGTGCCAGCAGCTCACGGGGCCGGGCGGCCGGGGAGCTGTTTTTT
clone_size: NA; j_call: TRBJ2-7; v_call: TRBV18; d_call: TRBD1; cdr3_aa: CASSLGQVSYEQYF; cdr3_nt: TGTGCCAGCTCACTGGGACAGGTCTCCTACGAGCAGTACTTC
clone_size: NA; j_call: TRBJ2-1; v_call: TRBV18; d_call: NA; cdr3_aa: CASSPPGKTDEQFF; cdr3_nt: TGTGCCAGCTCACCGCCCGGAAAAACTGATGAGCAGTTCTTC
clone_size: once; j_call: TRBJ2-3; v_call: TRBV5-1; d_call: TRBD2; cdr3_aa: CASSFSGGNTDTQYF; cdr3_nt: TGCGCCAGCAGCTTTAGCGGGGGCAACACAGATACGCAGTATTTT
clone_size: NA; j_call: TRBJ2-5; v_call: TRBV6-1; d_call: NA; cdr3_aa: CATSRDHQETQYF; cdr3_nt: TGTGCCACTTCCCGGGACCATCAAGAGACCCAGTACTTC
clone_size: NA; j_call: TRBJ2-2; v_call: TRBV19; d_call: TRBD1; cdr3_aa: CASMGDRGQDGELFF; cdr3_nt: TGTGCCAGTATGGGAGACAGGGGGCAAGACGGGGAGCTGTTTTTT
clone_size: once; j_call: TRBJ1-2; v_call: TRBV6-5; d_call: NA; cdr3_aa: CASIKAAVGTYTF; cdr3_nt: TGTGCCAGCATCAAAGCGGCAGTGGGAACCTACACCTTC
clone_size: NA; j_call: TRBJ2-7; v_call: TRBV5-1; d_call: TRBD1; cdr3_aa: CASSRQPTGGYEQYF; cdr3_nt: TGCGCCAGCAGCCGCCAGCCCACAGGGGGCTACGAGCAGTACTTC
clone_size: NA; j_call: TRBJ2-7; v_call: TRBV19; d_call: NA; cdr3_aa: CASSIDRGSEQYF; cdr3_nt: TGTGCCAGTAGTATAGATCGGGGGAGCGAGCAGTACTTC
clone_size: NA; j_call: TRBJ1-1; v_call: TRBV18; d_call: NA; cdr3_aa: CASSPERGTEAFF; cdr3_nt: TGTGCCAGCTCACCTGAAAGGGGCACTGAAGCTTTCTTT
clone_size: NA; j_call: TRBJ2-1; v_call: TRBV5-1; d_call: NA; cdr3_aa: CASRTGTISYNEQFF; cdr3_nt: TGCGCCAGCAGGACCGGGACAATCTCCTACAATGAGCAGTTCTTC
clone_size: NA; j_call: TRBJ2-6; v_call: TRBV19; d_call: NA; cdr3_aa: CASSAGSSGANVLTF; cdr3_nt: TGTGCCAGTAGTGCTGGGTCCTCTGGGGCCAACGTCCTGACTTTC
clone_size: NA; j_call: TRBJ2-3; v_call: TRBV27; d_call: TRBD1; cdr3_aa: CASSSGTGLWYTQYF; cdr3_nt: TGTGCCAGCAGCTCCGGGACAGGTCTTTGGTATACGCAGTATTTT
clone_size: NA; j_call: TRBJ2-2; v_call: TRBV5-1; d_call: TRBD2; cdr3_aa: CASSLATSGRAGELFF; cdr3_nt: TGCGCCAGCAGCTTGGCGACTAGCGGGAGGGCCGGGGAGCTGTTTTTT
clone_size: NA; j_call: TRBJ2-7; v_call: TRBV2; d_call: NA; cdr3_aa: CASSEALMDSDEQYF; cdr3_nt: TGTGCCAGCAGTGAAGCGCTTATGGACAGCGACGAGCAGTACTTC
clone_size: NA; j_call: TRBJ1-1; v_call: TRBV19; d_call: NA; cdr3_aa: CASSVGTGIRTEAFF; cdr3_nt: TGTGCCAGTAGTGTGGGAACAGGGATCCGCACTGAAGCTTTCTTT
clone_size: NA; j_call: TRBJ2-7; v_call: TRBV18; d_call: TRBD2; cdr3_aa: CASSGTSGYEQYF; cdr3_nt: TGTGCCAGCTCCGGGACTAGCGGCTACGAGCAGTACTTC
clone_size: once; j_call: TRBJ1-1; v_call: TRBV27; d_call: TRBD1; cdr3_aa: CASKGDRGRWGEAFF; cdr3_nt: TGTGCCAGCAAAGGGGACAGGGGGCGCTGGGGGGAAGCTTTCTTT
clone_size: NA; j_call: TRBJ1-1; v_call: TRBV30; d_call: NA; cdr3_aa: CAWSVGFGGTEAFF; cdr3_nt: TGTGCCTGGAGTGTGGGATTTGGAGGCACTGAAGCTTTCTTT
clone_size: NA; j_call: TRBJ1-1; v_call: TRBV6-5; d_call: NA; cdr3_aa: CYSAGNTEAFF; cdr3_nt: TGTTACTCCGCAGGAAACACTGAAGCTTTCTTT
clone_size: NA; j_call: TRBJ2-7; v_call: TRBV29-1; d_call: TRBD2; cdr3_aa: CSVIRREVSSYEQYF; cdr3_nt: TGCAGCGTTATTCGACGGGAGGTAAGCTCCTACGAGCAGTACTTC
clone_size: few; j_call: TRBJ1-2; v_call: TRBV25-1; d_call: NA; cdr3_aa: CASTGGSGRSPYTF; cdr3_nt: TGTGCCAGCACCGGGGGGAGCGGGAGGTCCCCGTACACCTTC